The 21 T cell receptor beta chains listed next were all sequenced from one sample in a study of early stage breast cancer tumors (dated by TCRdb to about 2017). Libraries were made using the immunoSEQ multiplex PCR assay. What TCRdb holds here is the immuneACCESS table cut down to in-frame rearrangements. Part of the clones is not present; checked against another copy, under half of the missing clones reflect an unresolved V gene, and the others are unexplained. The table for this sample lists tens of thousands of clones; under 95% of them were counted only once. About 5% of the sample belongs to the ten largest clones. Sequencing was carried out using blood. The receptor set was obtained from a person between 65 and 79 years old with breast cancer.

The V and J genes are TRBV19 and TRBJ2-3; the match to TRBD2 covers 10 bases. CDR3 size: 17 residues. The J segment lost 3 bases and the V segment lost 4 bases, leaving 10 bases of the junction unmatched. Per the germline V gene, CDR1 is LNHDA and CDR2 is SQIVND (reference sequence). Here the CDR3 DNA reads TGTGCCAGTAGTACGACCGGGACTAGCGCGGGGACAGATACGCAGTATTTT. Translation gives CASSTTGTSAGTDTQYF.

The genes are TRBV6-6 and TRBJ2-7; 9 nucleotides match TRBD1. V gave up 5 bases and J gave up 0 bases; unmatched junction bases: 8. The CDR3 has 16 amino acids. Germline V lookup: CDR1 MNHNY, CDR2 SVGAGI (reference sequence). The CDR3 is CASSTNRGRNSYEQYF. In DNA, the CDR3 is TGTGCCAGCAGTACAAACAGGGGGCGAAACTCCTACGAGCAGTACTTC.

CDR3 DNA sequence: TGTGCCAGCAGCCTCCGGTGGGGGGGCGGTACGCAGTATTTT. Translated, it gives CASSLRWGGGTQYF. The rearrangement uses TRBV7-2 and TRBJ2-3, with D possibly matching TRBD2 (7 bases). In germline, CDR1 is SGHTA, CDR2 FQGNSA. V lost 5 bases and J 8 bases, leaving 17 bases between the germline ends. CDR3 length: 14 amino acids. Complete variable domain (other parts from reference TRBV7-2 and TRBJ2-3): GAGVSQSPSNKVTEKGKDVELRCDPISGHTALYWYRQSLGQGLEFLIYFQGNSAPDKSGLPSDRFSAERTGGSVSTLTIQRTQQEDSAVYLCASSLRWGGGTQYFGPGTRLTVL.

This chain joins TRBV19 and TRBJ2-3, with D possibly matching TRBD1 (6 bases). The CDR3 loop spans 14 amino acids. The ends were cut back, 5 bases at V and 3 bases at J, with 12 bases in the middle. Germline V gene data show CDR1 as LNHDA and CDR2 as SQIVND (reference sequence). In nucleotides, the CDR3 is TGTGCCAGTAGTGTGGGACAAACAACAGATACGCAGTATTTT. Translation: CASSVGQTTDTQYF. Together with reference TRBV19 and TRBJ2-3, the CDR3 gives the full variable domain: DGGITQSPKYLFRKEGQNVTLSCEQNLNHDAMYWYRQDPGQGLRLIYYSQIVNDFQKGDIAEGYSVSREKKESFPLTVTSAQKNPTAFYLCASSVGQTTDTQYFGPGTRLTVL.

This clone was recorded a few times. The V gene is TRBV6-5, the J gene TRBJ1-6; possibly TRBD1 for D (5 bases). V was cut by 5 bases and J by 15 bases, with 14 bases left in between. The CDR3 runs 12 residues. Germline CDR1 and CDR2: MNHEY and SVGAGI. The DNA for the CDR3 is TGTGCCAGCAGTCCCGCAGGGACTCTCCTCCACTTT. Translation gives CASSPAGTLLHF.

The chain couples TRBV6-1 to TRBJ1-1, with D possibly being TRBD1 (6 bases). V lost 6 bases and J 7 bases, leaving 9 bases between the germline ends. From germline, CDR1 is MNHNS and CDR2 SASEGT. The length of the CDR3 is 11 residues. The CDR3 spells CASRKDSEAFF. The CDR3 nucleotides read TGTGCCAGCAGAAAGGACAGTGAAGCTTTCTTT.

The chain has TRBV4-1 and TRBJ2-4, with D possibly being TRBD1 (6 bases). This CDR3 has 17 amino acids. Trimming left V 1 base short and J 0 bases short, with 13 bases between. Per the germline V gene, CDR1 is MGHRA and CDR2 is YSYEKL. CDR3 protein: CASSQGPGDLAKNIQYF. In DNA form, the CDR3 reads TGCGCCAGCAGCCAAGGCCCAGGGGACCTAGCCAAAAACATTCAGTACTTC.

This rearrangement joins TRBV6-1 to TRBJ2-1, with 9 positions matching TRBD2. Germline V gene data show CDR1 as MNHNS and CDR2 as SASEGT. The CDR3 loop spans 15 amino acids. Unmatched junction bases numbered 3, after V lost 1 base and J lost 5 bases. CDR3 amino acids: CASSEVAGVNNEQFF. The CDR3 DNA sequence: TGTGCCAGCAGTGAAGTAGCGGGAGTGAACAATGAGCAGTTCTTC.

This clone was recorded a few times. The V and J genes are TRBV11-2 and TRBJ2-7, with 9 nucleotides matching TRBD1. The J segment lost 7 bases and the V segment lost 3 bases, leaving 7 bases of the junction unmatched. CDR3 size: 14 residues. Germline CDR1 reads SGHAT; CDR2 reads FQNNGV. CDR3 sequence (DNA): TGTGCCAGCAGCTTCTGGGACAGGGCGGGAGAGCAGTACTTC. Translating gives CASSFWDRAGEQYF.

The chain joins TRBV10-3 to TRBJ2-7; TRBD2 aligns across 7 bases. Trimming at V came to 7 bases and at J to 7 bases, leaving 7 bases not matched to a gene. Per germline, CDR1 ENHRY and CDR2 SYGVKD. The CDR3 runs 12 residues. CDR3 sequence: CAIIREAGEQYF. The CDR3, as DNA: TGTGCCATCATCCGGGAGGCGGGTGAGCAGTACTTC.

V gene TRBV7-8 combines with J gene TRBJ2-2; D is perhaps TRBD2 (6 bases). Trimming left V 2 bases short and J 7 bases short, with 17 bases between. The germline V gene has CDR1 SGHVS and CDR2 FQNEAQ. The CDR3 is made up of 16 amino acids. The CDR3 protein is CASSLSPGAFVGELFF. The CDR3 DNA sequence: TGTGCCAGCAGCTTATCGCCGGGAGCATTCGTCGGGGAGCTGTTTTTT.

The rearrangement uses TRBV5-1 and TRBJ1-1, with D perhaps TRBD1 (5 bases). The germline V gene has CDR1 SGHRS and CDR2 YFSETQ. The CDR3 has 14 amino acids. Trimming shortened V by 2 bases and J by 1 base, and 9 bases separated the two germline ends. The CDR3 spells CASSFQGRNTEAFF. CDR3 DNA sequence: TGCGCCAGCAGCTTTCAGGGTAGGAACACTGAAGCTTTCTTT.

The V call is TRBV18, the J call TRBJ1-2; maybe TRBD1 (6 bases). Germline-derived CDR1 and CDR2 are KGHSH and LQKENI. Trimming removed 3 bases at V and 8 bases at J, with 13 bases between. This CDR3 has 13 residues. The CDR3 nucleotides are TGTGCCAGCTCACCTCCAGGGGTGGAAGGCTACACCTTC. It translates to CASSPPGVEGYTF.

This chain connects TRBV11-2 to TRBJ2-3; D call uncertain. V was clipped by 6 bases and J by 1 base, with 8 bases between them. The length of the CDR3 is 13 residues. Germline CDR1 SGHAT, CDR2 FQNNGV. The CDR3 coding sequence is TGTGCCAGCAGAAACCGGGGCACAGATACGCAGTATTTT. Amino acid sequence: CASRNRGTDTQYF.

This clone was counted a few times. The chain carries TRBV30 and TRBJ1-1, with D hard to call. Germline CDR1 reads GTSNPN; CDR2 reads SVGIG (reference sequence). CDR3 length: 12 residues. V was pared by 5 bases and J by 1 base, with 8 bases between. The CDR3 region is CAWGRQNTEAFF. As DNA, the CDR3 is TGTGCCTGGGGGAGACAGAACACTGAAGCTTTCTTT.

The CDR3 region has the DNA TGCGCCAGCAGCTTTGGCCTAAGCGGTTCGGAGACCCAGTACTTC. Amino acid sequence: CASSFGLSGSETQYF. This chain joins TRBV5-1 and TRBJ2-5; D perhaps matches TRBD2 (5 bases). Germline V gene lookup returns CDR1 SGHRS and CDR2 YFSETQ. CDR3 length: 15 residues. Trimming took 2 bases from V and 5 from J, leaving 16 bases between them. The full variable domain, rest sourced from reference TRBV5-1 and TRBJ2-5, is KAGVTQTPRYLIKTRGQQVTLSCSPISGHRSVSWYQQTPGQGLQFLFEYFSETQRNKGNFPGRFSGRQFSNSRSEMNVSTLELGDSALYLCASSFGLSGSETQYFGPGTRLLVL.

The CDR3 nucleotides are TGTGCCAGCAGTCCTTCCTCGGGACAGCACTATGGCTACACCTTC. It specifies CASSPSSGQHYGYTF. The chain has TRBV6-6 and TRBJ1-2, with 7 positions matching TRBD1. The CDR3 sequence is 15 residues long. The germline V gene has CDR1 MNHNY and CDR2 SVGAGI (reference sequence). V lost 5 bases to trimming and J lost 3 bases; unmatched junction nucleotides: 9.

The genes are TRBV7-6 and TRBJ1-2, with TRBD1 matching over 9 bases. The CDR3 is 15 amino acids. The germline V gene has CDR1 SGHVS and CDR2 FNYEAQ. The ends lost 6 bases at V and 5 bases at J; junction bases unmatched: 10. The CDR3 sequence: CASRRQGGVGYGYTF. CDR3 DNA: TGTGCCAGCAGGAGACAGGGGGGCGTTGGGTATGGCTACACCTTC.

In this sample, this clone turned up once. The chain links TRBV10-3 to TRBJ1-2; the D gene is possibly TRBD1 (5 bases). CDR1 is ENHRY, CDR2 SYGVKD, per germline. The CDR3 spans 12 residues. Trimming stripped 3 bases from V and 3 bases from J, with 5 bases between. CDR3 sequence (DNA): TGTGCCATCAGTGAACAGGACTATGGCTACACCTTC. Protein product: CAISEQDYGYTF.

The gene calls are TRBV7-9 and TRBJ2-7; 8 bases are a match to TRBD1. Germline V gene sequence: CDR1 SEHNR, CDR2 FQNEAQ (reference sequence). V was clipped by 4 bases and J by 0 bases; unmatched bases: 5. This CDR3 is built from 15 residues. Here the CDR3 DNA reads TGTGCCAGCAGCTCATCGGGACAGGTCTCCTACGAGCAGTACTTC. Translating gives CASSSSGQVSYEQYF.

This clone was observed a few times. The genes are TRBV6-6 and TRBJ1-2, with D perhaps TRBD1 (5 bases). Deletions cut 0 bases from V and 4 bases from J, with 9 bases between. The CDR3 spans 14 residues. Germline V gene lookup returns CDR1 MNHNY and CDR2 SVGAGI (reference sequence). This CDR3 reads CASSYSEGVYGYTF. As DNA, the CDR3 is TGTGCCAGCAGTTACTCGGAAGGGGTCTATGGCTACACCTTC.